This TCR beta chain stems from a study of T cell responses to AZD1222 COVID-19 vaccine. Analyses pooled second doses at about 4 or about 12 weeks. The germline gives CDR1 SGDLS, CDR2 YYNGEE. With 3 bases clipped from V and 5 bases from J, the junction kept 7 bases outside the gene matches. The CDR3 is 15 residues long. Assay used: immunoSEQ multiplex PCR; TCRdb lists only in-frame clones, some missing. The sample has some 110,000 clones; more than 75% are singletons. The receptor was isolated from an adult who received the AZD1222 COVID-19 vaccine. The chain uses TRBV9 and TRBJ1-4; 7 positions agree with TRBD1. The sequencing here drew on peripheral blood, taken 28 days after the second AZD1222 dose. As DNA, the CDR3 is TGTGCCAGCAGCGCCGAGGGGGCGCGAAATGAAAAACTGTTTTTT. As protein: CASSAEGARNEKLFF.